The 32 T cell receptor beta chains listed next were all sequenced from one sample in a study of tumor-infiltrating lymphocytes in primary liver carcinoma. The investigators made TCR beta cDNA from roughly 460 ng total RNA, using a constant-region primer. The TCR beta library was amplified through three nested multiplex PCR rounds in a modified ARM-PCR procedure. With TRBV1-TRBV30 forward primers and a C-beta reverse primer, the first two PCR rounds were run for around 10 cycles each. MiXCR was run by TCRdb on the multiplex PCR reads, yielding one entry per CDR3 protein. The table shows approximately 310,000 distinct CDR3 sequences, with around three fifths occurring only once. Alongside blood RNA obtained from unsorted whole blood, germline DNA was also extracted. Sequencing was carried out using peripheral blood. Receptors originate from a man in his forties with primary liver carcinoma and hepatitis B virus infection.

Note on this clonotype: Just one base apart from a much larger clone, this may be a read error. The V and J genes are TRBV29-1 and TRBJ1-3; D ambiguous. The CDR3 is 13 residues long. Germline V CDR1 and CDR2: SQVTM, ANQGSEA. The CDR3 sequence is CSVAPDGGNTVYF. The CDR3 DNA follows: TGCAGCGTGGCCCCGGACGGTGGAAACACCGTATATTTT. Combining the CDR3 with reference TRBV29-1 and TRBJ1-3 gives the whole variable domain SAVISQKPSRDICQRGTSLTIQCQVDSQVTMMFWYRQQPGQSLTLIATANQGSEATYESGFVIDKFPISRPNLTFSTLTVSNMSPEDSSIYLCSVAPDGGNTVYFGEGSWLTVV.

The V gene is TRBV6-1, the J gene TRBJ2-7, with 9 bases lining up with TRBD1. The CDR3 runs 15 residues. CDR1 is MNHNS and CDR2 is SASEGT in the germline V gene. The V gene end was trimmed by 7 bases and the J gene end by 4 bases; junction bases not matched to a gene: 11. CDR3 coding DNA: TGTGCCAGCACTACCGGGACAGGGAATCTATACGAGCAGTACTTC. Protein product: CASTTGTGNLYEQYF.

This clonotype was seen many times. The rearrangement joins TRBV5-1 to TRBJ1-4; D is ambiguous. V gave up 0 bases and J gave up 0 bases, with 9 bases separating them. Germline lookup yields CDR1 SGHRS and CDR2 YFSETQ. The CDR3 contains 16 residues. Written as DNA, the CDR3 is TGCGCCAGCAGCTTGGGGGTCGGGGCAACTAATGAAAAACTGTTTTTT. Amino acids: CASSLGVGATNEKLFF.

The chain is built from TRBV10-3 and TRBJ2-5; the match to TRBD2 covers 9 bases. After removal of 1 base from V and 5 bases from J, the junction contained 8 bases not matched to a gene. CDR1 and CDR2 (germline): ENHRY, SYGVKD. This CDR3 contains 16 residues. Written as DNA, the CDR3 is TGTGCCATCAGTGAGTTTTTTAGCGGGAGCCAGGAGACCCAGTACTTC. This gives the protein CAISEFFSGSQETQYF.

This clonotype was counted once. A much larger clone lies a single base off, so this may be a read error. The chain employs TRBV6-5 and TRBJ1-6, with TRBD1 identical over 7 bases. The length of the CDR3 is 16 residues. Germline loops: CDR1 MNHEY, CDR2 SVGAGI. The CDR3 sequence is CASSPRTGSYDSPLHF. The CDR3 DNA reads TGTGCCAGCAGTCCTCGGACAGGCTCCTATGATTCACCCCTCCACTTT.

This clonotype was detected ten times or more. This rearrangement joins TRBV12-1 to TRBJ2-6; TRBD1 is taken as the D call from the table, unchecked against the DNA. TRBV12-1 is reported as a pseudogene. CDR3 size: 18 residues. CDR3 in DNA: TGTGCCAGCTCCTTGCGGGACAGGCCATTCTCTGGGGCCAACGTCCTGACTTTC. Its translation is CASSLRDRPFSGANVLTF.

Concerning this clonotype: Since a much larger clone is just one base distant, this may be a read error. The chain is built from TRBV12-3 or TRBV12-4 and TRBJ1-5; D is uncertain. The CDR3 sequence is 14 residues long. V was pared by 6 bases and J by 4 bases, with 13 bases between. CDR3 nucleotide sequence: TGTGCCAGCAGGAGAGGACGAGGGAATCAGCCCCAGCATTTT. The encoded protein is CASRRGRGNQPQHF.

This clonotype was detected ten times or more. The chain recombines TRBV6-2 or TRBV6-3 with TRBJ1-1; no reliable D call. Germline V CDR1 and CDR2: MNHEY, SVGEGT. The CDR3 runs to 15 residues. V was clipped by 7 bases and J by 0 bases, with 15 bases between them. In DNA, the CDR3 is TGTGCCAGCAATCGAGGGCAGACGCTGAACACTGAAGCTTTCTTT. Translated: CASNRGQTLNTEAFF.

A word on this clonotype: This may arise from a read error, as a much more abundant clone is one base away. The J gene is TRBJ2-1, the V gene TRBV29-1; D might be TRBD1 or TRBD2, each matching 6 bases. V lost 4 bases and J lost 8, with 9 bases in between. The CDR3 spans 11 residues. Looked up from germline, CDR1 is SQVTM and CDR2 is ANQGSEA. The CDR3 region has the DNA TGCAGCGTTGGGGGGGCGGATGAGCAGTTCTTC. This codes for CSVGGADEQFF.

In regard to this clonotype: A much more abundant neighbour one base away suggests this may be a read error. The chain links TRBV6-6 to TRBJ2-7; TRBD2 aligns across 11 bases. Per the germline V gene, CDR1 is MNHNY and CDR2 is SVGAGI (reference sequence). The CDR3 extends over 16 amino acids. The trim removed 7 bases at V and 3 bases at J, leaving 11 bases unmatched. The CDR3 region has the DNA TGTGCCAGCATTACGGGACTAGCGGAGCGCCACTACGAGCAGTACTTC. Translation: CASITGLAERHYEQYF.

This clonotype was detected only once. Germline is not matched at one junction end, which may reflect a read error. V usage is TRBV11-2 and J usage is TRBJ2-5, with D possibly being TRBD2 (5 bases). The CDR3 is 15 amino acids. The V gene's germline CDR1 is SGHAT and CDR2 FQNNGV. The CDR3 DNA follows: TGTGCCAGCAGATTACGGCCAGGAGGATGGGAGACCCAGAACTTC. This translates into CASRLRPGGWETQNF.

The gene calls are TRBV30 and TRBJ2-1; D is uncertain. The CDR3 runs 13 residues. CDR1 and CDR2 from the germline V gene are GTSNPN and SVGIG (reference sequence). V lost 0 bases to trimming and J lost 9 bases, with 12 bases between them. This CDR3 is CAWSVGPSTEQFF. In DNA form, the CDR3 reads TGTGCCTGGAGTGTAGGGCCATCCACTGAGCAGTTCTTC.

Of note for this clonotype: This may be a read error: a much more frequent sequence differs by one nucleotide. V is TRBV4-1 and J is TRBJ1-2; no clear D gene. The germline CDR1 and CDR2 sequences are MGHRA and YSYEKL. The CDR3 extends over 13 amino acids. CDR3 in amino acids: CACSQVLGNGYTF. The CDR3 DNA follows: TGCGCCTGCAGCCAAGTTCTCGGGAACGGCTACACCTTC.

The chain carries TRBV10-3 and TRBJ1-1; 8 nucleotides agree with TRBD1. The V gene's germline CDR1 is ENHRY and CDR2 SYGVKD. Germline trimming cut 9 bases from V and 3 bases from J; bases unmatched to any gene: 15. The CDR3 extends over 16 amino acids. This chain's CDR3 is CAITRDRRWQYTEAFF. CDR3 DNA sequence: TGTGCCATTACACGGGACAGGAGGTGGCAGTACACTGAAGCTTTCTTT.

For this clonotype: A clone one base away is much larger, so this may be a read error. The J gene is TRBJ1-1, the V gene TRBV4-3, with 12 bases that match TRBD1. After removal of 1 base from V and 11 bases from J, the junction contained 8 bases not matched to a gene. The CDR3 sequence is 15 residues long. Germline V gene sequence: CDR1 LGHNA, CDR2 YSLEER. The CDR3 sequence is CASSQGGTGGLMAFF. Written as DNA, the CDR3 is TGCGCCAGCAGCCAAGGGGGGACAGGGGGCCTCATGGCTTTCTTT.

About this clonotype: A much larger clone is a single base away; this may be a read error. The CDR3 bases are TGCGCCAGCAGCCGAGAAACGGGAAGGGGTTACGAGCAGTACTTC. It is translated as CASSRETGRGYEQYF. The chain is built from TRBV4-1 and TRBJ2-7; D possibly matches TRBD1 or TRBD2 (5 bases each). V was shortened by 4 bases and J by 4 bases, with 17 bases between the two germline ends. Germline CDR1 reads MGHRA; CDR2 reads YSYEKL. The CDR3 is 15 amino acids.

For this clonotype: Compared with germline, one end of the junction differs, possibly owing to a read error. This rearrangement joins TRBV11-2 to TRBJ2-7; TRBD1 is a possible D gene (5 bases). This CDR3 is 15 amino acids long. Germline CDR1 SGHAT, CDR2 FQNNGV. This CDR3 reads CASSLVAGISYERYF. In nucleotides, the CDR3 is TGTGCCAGCAGCTTAGTTGCAGGGATCTCCTACGAGCGGTACTTC.

A word on this clonotype: A much larger clone lies one base from this, so it may be a read error. The rearrangement joins TRBV11-3 to TRBJ2-5; 8 bases line up with TRBD2. The CDR3 runs to 15 residues. V lost 0 bases and J lost 4; bases outside the gene matches: 4. In germline, CDR1 is SGHNT, CDR2 YENEEA. The CDR3 region has the DNA TGTGCCAGCAGCTTAGACGCGGGAGGACGAGAGACCCAGTACTTC. Translation: CASSLDAGGRETQYF.

Worth noting for this clonotype: The conserved final phenylalanine or tryptophan is absent from the CDR3, which likely points to a read error. The V and J genes are TRBV29-1 and TRBJ2-1; TRBD2 is a possible D gene (6 bases). CDR3 length: 13 amino acids. CDR1 and CDR2 from the germline V gene are SQVTM and ANQGSEA. Trimming removed 8 bases from V and 7 bases from J, with 18 bases in between. DNA of the CDR3: TGCAGCACTGTGGCTAGCGAGTATAATGAGCAGTTCTAC. This gives the protein CSTVASEYNEQFY.

This chain joins TRBV2 and TRBJ2-7; D gene ambiguous. This CDR3 spans 13 amino acids. The V end lost 7 bases, the J end lost 0 bases, and 10 bases lay between the germline ends. Germline-derived CDR1 and CDR2 are SNHLY and FYNNEI. The CDR3 nucleotides read TGTGCCAGCAATTCGGACGGCTCCTACGAGCAGTACTTC. Its translation: CASNSDGSYEQYF.

The V call is TRBV28, the J call TRBJ2-1, with 10 bases that match TRBD2. The CDR3 is 15 amino acids. Germline V gives CDR1 MDHEN, CDR2 SYDVKM. V was clipped by 7 bases and J by 0 bases; unmatched bases: 3. The CDR3 loop reads CASTSSGSSYNEQFF. The CDR3, as DNA: TGTGCCAGCACCTCTAGCGGGAGCTCCTACAATGAGCAGTTCTTC.

In the case of this clonotype: A read error may explain this, as a much larger clone is one base away. The chain couples TRBV6-6 to TRBJ2-7; D is possibly TRBD2 (5 bases). CDR3 length equals 15 residues. From germline, CDR1 is MNHNY and CDR2 SVGAGI (reference sequence). CDR3 sequence (DNA): TGTGTCAGCAGTTACAGTTCCAGCGGAACCTACGAGCAGTACTTC. Protein sequence: CVSSYSSSGTYEQYF.

On this clonotype itself: A read error may account for a junction end that differs from germline. This chain joins TRBV5-1 and TRBJ2-1, with D tentatively TRBD2 (5 bases). Germline V CDR1 and CDR2: SGHRS, YFSETQ. CDR3 size: 13 residues. CDR3 sequence reads: CTSSLRVGNEQFF. CDR3 in DNA: TGCACCAGCAGCTTGAGGGTGGGCAATGAGCAGTTCTTC.

As regards this clonotype: The junction departs from the called germline gene at one end, perhaps through a read error. The chain is built from TRBV10-3 and TRBJ2-3; TRBD1 aligns across 8 bases. Germline V gives CDR1 ENHRY, CDR2 SYGVKD. This CDR3 spans 14 amino acids. The chain's CDR3 is CAITRTGSTETQYF. The CDR3 nucleotides read TGTGCCATCACCCGGACAGGGAGCACAGAAACGCAGTATTTT.

In the case of this clonotype: A much larger clone sits a single nucleotide away, making a read error possible. The chain links TRBV10-2 to TRBJ1-5; D is unresolved. CDR3 length: 12 amino acids. V dropped 4 bases and J dropped 7 bases, with 8 bases sitting between them. CDR1 WSHSY and CDR2 SAAADI come from the germline V gene. The CDR3 loop reads CASSVPVQPQHF. The CDR3 DNA follows: TGCGCCAGCAGTGTTCCAGTGCAGCCCCAGCATTTT.

Turning to this clonotype: A read error may be the cause here, since a much bigger clone is one base away. This chain connects TRBV7-8 to TRBJ2-7; D ambiguous. CDR3 size: 13 residues. Germline-derived CDR1 and CDR2 are SGHVS and FQNEAQ. Trimming stripped 5 bases from V and 2 bases from J, with 10 bases between. In DNA form, the CDR3 reads TGTGCCAGCAGCCTCTGGTTTCCCTACGAGCAGTACTTC. It yields the protein CASSLWFPYEQYF.

About this clonotype itself: An end of the junction does not agree with germline; a read error may underlie this. The CDR3 is CASSANRESYGYNF. CDR3 coding DNA: TGTGCCAGCAGCGCCAACAGGGAAAGCTATGGCTACAACTTC. The chain employs TRBV5-4 and TRBJ1-2; D is perhaps TRBD1 (6 bases). The CDR3 contains 14 residues. Germline lookup yields CDR1 SGHNT and CDR2 YYREEE (reference sequence).

This clonotype was seen a few times. At one end the junction does not follow the germline gene, possibly because of a read error. The DNA for the CDR3 is TGTGCTAGCAGTGGTGTGGACCAGGGTAAAAATGAGCAGTTCTTC. It yields the protein CASSGVDQGKNEQFF. The J gene is TRBJ2-1, the V gene TRBV28; D possibly corresponds to TRBD1 (5 bases). This CDR3 is built from 15 residues. CDR1 MDHEN and CDR2 SYDVKM come from the germline V gene.

The rearrangement uses TRBV12-5 and TRBJ2-1, with TRBD1 matching over 7 bases. The germline V gene encodes CDR1 LGHNT and CDR2 FRNRAP. After removal of 10 bases from V and 8 bases from J, the junction contained 8 bases not matched to a gene. The CDR3 length is 12 residues. The CDR3 region has the DNA TGTGCTAATGGGGACAGATCCGATGAGCAGTTCTTC. It codes for CANGDRSDEQFF.

The chain joins TRBV5-4 to TRBJ2-5, with D possibly called TRBD1 or TRBD2 (6 bases each). Trimming removed 4 bases from V and 4 bases from J, with 11 bases in between. The CDR3 covers 13 residues. CDR1 is SGHNT and CDR2 is YYREEE in the germline V gene (reference sequence). The CDR3: CASSAGHGETQYF. As DNA, the CDR3 is TGTGCCAGCAGCGCGGGACACGGAGAGACCCAGTACTTC.

This clonotype was counted a single time. A read error is possible here, since a much larger clone lies one base away. V is TRBV29-1 and J is TRBJ1-2; 8 bases line up with TRBD1. Germline loops: CDR1 SQVTM, CDR2 ANQGSEA. This CDR3 is 11 amino acids long. With V trimmed by 7 bases and J by 5 bases, 3 bases remained unmatched. In nucleotides, the CDR3 is TGCAGCGCTCAGGGGGCATATGGCTACACCTTC. Its translation is CSAQGAYGYTF.

To note about this clonotype: A read error is possible here, since a much larger clone lies one base away. This chain joins TRBV6-6 and TRBJ2-6; D remains ambiguous. CDR1 and CDR2 (germline): MNHNY, SVGAGI (reference sequence). This CDR3 has 14 amino acids. The CDR3 spells CTSSGNSGANVLTF. The CDR3 DNA follows: TGTACCAGCAGTGGTAACTCTGGGGCCAACGTCCTGACTTTC.